The 32 T cell receptor beta chains reported below all come from one sample, sequenced in a study of OX40 agonist ivuxolimab in advanced cancers. Profiled with immunoSEQ multiplex PCR; TCRdb holds only in-frame clones, not every one. The table has fewer than 80,000 clones, about 88% seen once; the top ten hold roughly 1.1%. This specimen consisted of CD4+ or CD8+ T cells sorted from blood, obtained in a trial of the OX40 agonist ivuxolimab. The receptors stem from an adult with an advanced solid tumor such as melanoma, head and neck, liver or kidney cancer.

This chain uses TRBV9 with TRBJ1-2; possibly TRBD1 for D (5 bases). Trimming pared 0 bases from V and 4 bases from J, leaving 13 bases between. Germline V lookup: CDR1 SGDLS, CDR2 YYNGEE. This CDR3 has 15 residues. The DNA of the CDR3 is TGTGCCAGCAGCGTAGATTGGGGCCGCGGCTATGGCTACACCTTC. Residues: CASSVDWGRGYGYTF. The variable domain in full, completed from reference TRBV9 and TRBJ1-2, reads DSGVTQTPKHLITATGQRVTLRCSPRSGDLSVYWYQQSLDQGLQFLIQYYNGEERAKGNILERFSAQQFPDLHSELNLSSLELGDSALYFCASSVDWGRGYGYTFGSGTRLTVV.

V and J are TRBV4-1 and TRBJ1-2; D unclear. Germline-derived CDR1 and CDR2 are MGHRA and YSYEKL. Trimming cost V 1 base and J 4 bases, with 13 bases left between them. The CDR3 is made up of 15 amino acids. Here the CDR3 DNA reads TGCGCCAGCAGCCAAGTAGAGCAGGTAGTCTATGGCTACACCTTC. Residues: CASSQVEQVVYGYTF.

The chain links TRBV6-5 to TRBJ1-2; D gene ambiguous. Germline CDR1 MNHEY, CDR2 SVGAGI. The CDR3 has 14 amino acids. V lost 2 bases to trimming and J lost 8 bases, with 15 bases between them. The DNA for the CDR3 is TGTGCCAGCAGTTACAGGGCAGCCGGACGGGGCTACACCTTC. This gives the protein CASSYRAAGRGYTF.

The chain is built from TRBV9 and TRBJ2-1, with 8 bases that match TRBD2. This CDR3 contains 15 residues. The V gene's germline CDR1 is SGDLS and CDR2 YYNGEE. V was pared by 3 bases and J by 2 bases, with 4 bases of the junction left unmatched. The CDR3 region is CASSASGGPYNEQFF. The CDR3 DNA follows: TGTGCCAGCAGCGCGAGCGGGGGACCCTACAATGAGCAGTTCTTC.

For the CDR3, the DNA is TGTGCCAGCAGCTTACGGACTTTTCGTTCGGGCACCGGGGAGCTGTTTTTT. It encodes CASSLRTFRSGTGELFF. The chain joins TRBV7-2 to TRBJ2-2, with a weak D call TRBD2 (5 bases). Germline V CDR1 and CDR2: SGHTA, FQGNSA. The ends were cut back, 2 bases at V and 4 bases at J, with 17 bases in the middle. This CDR3 region has 17 residues.

V and J are TRBV6-5 and TRBJ1-2; maybe TRBD1 (6 bases). CDR3 length equals 12 residues. The germline gives CDR1 MNHEY, CDR2 SVGAGI. Trimming took off 6 bases at V and 7 bases at J, with 12 bases between the two ends. The CDR3 DNA sequence: TGTGCCAGCAGGGAACAGGGACGTGGCTACACCTTC. Residues: CASREQGRGYTF.

This clone was recorded only once. The J gene is TRBJ1-4, the V gene TRBV7-2; unclear D gene. The CDR3 covers 15 residues. Trimming took 2 bases from V and 3 from J, leaving 10 bases between them. Germline values: CDR1 SGHTA, CDR2 FQGNSA. This CDR3 is CASSLNRVPNEKLFF. The CDR3 DNA sequence: TGTGCCAGCAGCTTAAATAGGGTTCCTAATGAAAAACTGTTTTTT.

The J gene is TRBJ1-2, the V gene TRBV7-9, with no clear D. The CDR3 runs 13 residues. The V and J ends lost 5 bases and 3 bases respectively, with 10 bases between them. Germline values: CDR1 SEHNR, CDR2 FQNEAQ (reference sequence). The CDR3 DNA is TGTGCCAGCAGCCCCCATCGGGACTATGGCTACACCTTC. It translates to CASSPHRDYGYTF.

Regarding this clone: Other DNA sequences in the sample encode the same CDR3. V is TRBV18 and J is TRBJ1-1, with 9 nucleotides matching TRBD1. V shed 4 bases, J shed 3 bases, and the junction held 3 bases outside the gene matches. CDR1 is KGHSH, CDR2 LQKENI, per germline. The CDR3 spans 14 residues. As DNA, the CDR3 is TGTGCCAGCTCACTACAGGGGGCAGACACTGAAGCTTTCTTT. Translated: CASSLQGADTEAFF. Full variable domain (rest looked up from reference TRBV18 and TRBJ1-1): NAGVMQNPRHLVRRRGQEARLRCSPMKGHSHVYWYRQLPEEGLKFMVYLQKENIIDESGMPKERFSAEFPKEGPSILRIQQVVRGDSAAYFCASSLQGADTEAFFGQGTRLTVV.

The gene calls are TRBV5-8 and TRBJ2-5; 7 nucleotides agree with TRBD2. Germline V gene sequence: CDR1 SGHTS, CDR2 YDEGEE. The CDR3 sequence is 16 residues long. V shed 4 bases and J 2 bases; nucleotides not matched to a gene: 11. CDR3 region: CASSPGRGVPQETQYF. The CDR3 coding sequence is TGTGCCAGCAGCCCGGGACGGGGGGTCCCGCAAGAGACCCAGTACTTC.

This sequence joins TRBV5-8 and TRBJ1-1; TRBD1 might be the D (5 bases). The CDR3 is 14 amino acids. The germline V gene encodes CDR1 SGHTS and CDR2 YDEGEE. V was clipped by 4 bases and J by 6 bases, with 16 bases between them. CDR3 in DNA: TGTGCCAGCAGCCGGTGGGGGGTTGGGGCTGAAGCTTTCTTT. Its protein is CASSRWGVGAEAFF.

J is TRBJ1-6 and V is TRBV7-2; D is possibly TRBD1 (5 bases). This CDR3 contains 14 residues. V gave up 3 bases and J gave up 7 bases, with 10 bases separating them. The germline gives CDR1 SGHTA, CDR2 FQGNSA. The CDR3, as DNA: TGTGCCAGCAGCTTTCGCAGGGTCAATTCACCCCTCCACTTT. Translating gives CASSFRRVNSPLHF.

DNA of the CDR3: TGTGCCAGCTCACCATCGAGGCCTGAAGCTTTCTTT. This gives the protein CASSPSRPEAFF. The chain carries TRBV18 and TRBJ1-1; D unresolved. V was cut by 2 bases and J by 6 bases, with 7 bases left in between. CDR1 KGHSH and CDR2 LQKENI come from the germline V gene. The CDR3 length is 12 residues.

The chain uses TRBV7-2 and TRBJ2-1; 8 bases fit TRBD2. Looked up from germline, CDR1 is SGHTA and CDR2 is FQGNSA. This CDR3 has 15 amino acids. V gave up 4 bases and J gave up 3 bases; unmatched junction bases: 5. CDR3 bases: TGTGCCAGCAGCTCGGGGGGGCGACTCTACAATGAGCAGTTCTTC. Amino acid sequence: CASSSGGRLYNEQFF.

As for this clone: The same CDR3 is also encoded by other DNA sequences in this sample. The chain links TRBV6-1 to TRBJ2-1; D is possibly TRBD1 or TRBD2 (6 bases each). V was cut by 6 bases and J by 0 bases, with 9 bases left in between. There are 14 residues in the CDR3. CDR1 and CDR2 from the germline V gene are MNHNS and SASEGT. The CDR3 reads CASRGGLSYNEQFF. The CDR3 DNA reads as TGTGCCAGCAGAGGGGGACTCTCCTACAATGAGCAGTTCTTC.

The chain links TRBV5-5 to TRBJ2-1; D is perhaps TRBD2 (5 bases). CDR3 length: 15 residues. With 3 bases removed from V and 1 base from J, the gap between germline ends came to 11 bases. Germline loops: CDR1 SGHKS, CDR2 YYEKEE (reference sequence). Here the CDR3 reads CASSSAGPSYNEQFF. The CDR3 DNA reads as TGTGCCAGCAGCTCGGCGGGCCCATCCTACAATGAGCAGTTCTTC. The full variable domain, completed using reference TRBV5-5 and TRBJ2-1, is DAGVTQSPTHLIKTRGQQVTLRCSPISGHKSVSWYQQVLGQGPQFIFQYYEKEERGRGNFPDRFSARQFPNYSSELNVNALLLGDSALYLCASSSAGPSYNEQFFGPGTRLTVL.

The table lists this clone with a count of one. The chain has TRBV7-9 and TRBJ1-3; 8 bases map to TRBD1. CDR1 is SEHNR, CDR2 FQNEAQ, per germline (reference sequence). V shed 5 bases and J 3 bases; nucleotides not matched to a gene: 9. The CDR3 sequence is 16 residues long. In DNA, the CDR3 is TGTGCCAGCAGCAGAACGCAGGGGGCGCGTGGAAACACCATATATTTT. Translated, it gives CASSRTQGARGNTIYF.

By frequency in the sample, this clone is medium-sized. This chain links TRBV30 with TRBJ1-4, with 8 bases fitting TRBD1. The CDR3 sequence is 13 residues long. Looked up from germline, CDR1 is GTSNPN and CDR2 is SVGIG (reference sequence). J lost 5 bases, V lost 1 base, and 0 bases had no gene match. CDR3 sequence (DNA): TGTGCCTGGAGTGCAGGGGGCAATGAAAAACTGTTTTTT. Residues: CAWSAGGNEKLFF.

The V gene is TRBV7-9, the J gene TRBJ1-3; the match to TRBD1 covers 7 bases. V trimming: 4 bases; J trimming: 0 bases; junction bases outside the gene matches: 12. The CDR3 spans 18 residues. Germline CDR1 reads SEHNR; CDR2 reads FQNEAQ (reference sequence). CDR3 nucleotides: TGTGCCAGCAGCTCTAGGGGGCCAGGGGCCAGCTCTGGAAACACCATATATTTT. Protein product: CASSSRGPGASSGNTIYF.

There are a few counts of this clone. J is TRBJ1-5 and V is TRBV15; TRBD1 might be the D (5 bases). Germline CDR1 and CDR2: LNHNV and YYDKDF (reference sequence). There are 13 residues in the CDR3. Between the trimmed V and J ends, which lost 4 bases and 4 bases, there was a span of 8 bases. The CDR3 loop is CATSKGVNQPQHF. DNA for the CDR3: TGTGCCACCAGCAAAGGGGTAAATCAGCCCCAGCATTTT.

V is TRBV18 and J is TRBJ1-1; 8 nucleotides line up with TRBD1. The ends lost 2 bases at V and 3 bases at J; junction bases unmatched: 5. CDR1 KGHSH and CDR2 LQKENI come from the germline V gene. The CDR3 runs to 15 residues. CDR3 nucleotides: TGTGCCAGCTCACCAAGGCAGGGGGCTGACACTGAAGCTTTCTTT. Amino acids: CASSPRQGADTEAFF.

This clone was recorded only once. The genes are TRBV5-5 and TRBJ1-4; D unclear. Trimming left V 9 bases short and J 2 bases short, with 11 bases between. The CDR3 runs to 13 residues. Germline-derived CDR1 and CDR2 are SGHKS and YYEKEE (reference sequence). Here the CDR3 DNA reads TGTGCCACCTCGCTCAGCACTAATGAAAAACTGTTTTTT. Translation gives CATSLSTNEKLFF. Full variable domain (missing parts from reference TRBV5-5 and TRBJ1-4): DAGVTQSPTHLIKTRGQQVTLRCSPISGHKSVSWYQQVLGQGPQFIFQYYEKEERGRGNFPDRFSARQFPNYSSELNVNALLLGDSALYLCATSLSTNEKLFFGSGTQLSVL.

The table lists this clone with a count of one. The rearrangement uses TRBV6-6 and TRBJ1-1, with D perhaps TRBD1 (5 bases). The CDR3 loop spans 14 amino acids. CDR1 is MNHNY and CDR2 is SVGAGI in the germline V gene (reference sequence). Deletions cut 6 bases from V and 4 bases from J, with 15 bases between. CDR3 protein: CASSRGGRGTEAFF. As DNA, the CDR3 is TGTGCCAGCAGCCGCGGGGGTAGGGGCACTGAAGCTTTCTTT.

The chain uses TRBV18 and TRBJ1-5, with a weak D call TRBD1 (5 bases). Trimming removed 3 bases at V and 0 bases at J, with 18 bases between. Germline V gene sequence: CDR1 KGHSH, CDR2 LQKENI. This CDR3 is 18 amino acids long. CDR3 loop: CASSPYAFDRDSNQPQHF. DNA of the CDR3: TGTGCCAGCTCACCTTATGCCTTTGACAGAGATAGCAATCAGCCCCAGCATTTT. Full variable domain (rest looked up from reference TRBV18 and TRBJ1-5): NAGVMQNPRHLVRRRGQEARLRCSPMKGHSHVYWYRQLPEEGLKFMVYLQKENIIDESGMPKERFSAEFPKEGPSILRIQQVVRGDSAAYFCASSPYAFDRDSNQPQHFGDGTRLSIL.

The chain joins TRBV6-5 to TRBJ1-1, with 11 bases lining up with TRBD1. The ends lost 0 bases at V and 4 bases at J; junction bases unmatched: 4. Per the germline V gene, CDR1 is MNHEY and CDR2 is SVGAGI. This CDR3 region has 16 residues. Here the CDR3 reads CASSYSGTGGFTEAFF. The CDR3 DNA sequence: TGTGCCAGCAGTTACTCAGGGACAGGGGGATTCACTGAAGCTTTCTTT.

The chain is built from TRBV7-3 and TRBJ2-1; 9 bases are shared with TRBD2. The germline gives CDR1 SGHTA, CDR2 FQGTGA. The V gene end was trimmed by 0 bases and the J gene end by 5 bases; junction bases not matched to a gene: 8. The CDR3 covers 17 residues. The CDR3 loop is CASSLTLIAGDDNEQFF. The CDR3 nucleotides read TGTGCCAGCAGCTTAACCTTGATAGCGGGAGATGACAATGAGCAGTTCTTC.

V usage is TRBV19 and J usage is TRBJ2-1; weak D call: TRBD2 (5 bases). Germline lookup yields CDR1 LNHDA and CDR2 SQIVND (reference sequence). V lost 1 base and J 0 bases, leaving 7 bases between the germline ends. This CDR3 spans 15 amino acids. The DNA for the CDR3 is TGTGCCAGTAGTATAGGAGCGGCCTCCTACAATGAGCAGTTCTTC. This sequence encodes CASSIGAASYNEQFF.

The V call is TRBV20-1, the J call TRBJ1-2, with D maybe TRBD1 (5 bases). Per germline, CDR1 DFQATT and CDR2 SNEGSKA (reference sequence). The CDR3 runs 11 residues. V was cut by 6 bases and J by 2 bases, with 7 bases left in between. The CDR3 DNA sequence: TGCAGTGCCCGGGACAACTATGGCTACACCTTC. This sequence encodes CSARDNYGYTF.

This chain uses TRBV19 with TRBJ1-2; tentatively, D is TRBD1 (5 bases). Per germline, CDR1 LNHDA and CDR2 SQIVND (reference sequence). The V gene lost 7 bases and the J gene lost 5 bases, with 17 bases spanning the gap. The CDR3 is made up of 14 amino acids. The CDR3 DNA reads TGTGCCAGTAATGACGGGGCAGTCCCTTATGGCTACACCTTC. Translation: CASNDGAVPYGYTF.

The V call is TRBV29-1, the J call TRBJ1-4; D perhaps matches TRBD1 (5 bases). Trimming stripped 7 bases from V and 5 bases from J, with 11 bases between. This CDR3 contains 12 residues. Germline loops: CDR1 SQVTM, CDR2 ANQGSEA. CDR3 coding DNA: TGCAGCGCCGTCCGGGACAATGAAAAACTGTTTTTT. It yields the protein CSAVRDNEKLFF.

This chain links TRBV18 with TRBJ1-6; no clear D. The germline CDR1 and CDR2 sequences are KGHSH and LQKENI. With 2 bases removed from V and 6 bases from J, the gap between germline ends came to 8 bases. The CDR3 totals 14 residues. CDR3 amino acids: CASSPGTFNSPLHF. Here the CDR3 DNA reads TGTGCCAGCTCACCAGGAACCTTTAATTCACCCCTCCACTTT.

The chain couples TRBV7-9 to TRBJ2-5; D is ambiguous. V was trimmed by 1 base and J by 2 bases, leaving 8 bases between them. The germline CDR1 and CDR2 sequences are SEHNR and FQNEAQ (reference sequence). This CDR3 is 14 amino acids long. CDR3 sequence (DNA): TGTGCCAGCAGCTTAGTTAGGCAGCAAGAGACCCAGTACTTC. Translation gives CASSLVRQQETQYF.